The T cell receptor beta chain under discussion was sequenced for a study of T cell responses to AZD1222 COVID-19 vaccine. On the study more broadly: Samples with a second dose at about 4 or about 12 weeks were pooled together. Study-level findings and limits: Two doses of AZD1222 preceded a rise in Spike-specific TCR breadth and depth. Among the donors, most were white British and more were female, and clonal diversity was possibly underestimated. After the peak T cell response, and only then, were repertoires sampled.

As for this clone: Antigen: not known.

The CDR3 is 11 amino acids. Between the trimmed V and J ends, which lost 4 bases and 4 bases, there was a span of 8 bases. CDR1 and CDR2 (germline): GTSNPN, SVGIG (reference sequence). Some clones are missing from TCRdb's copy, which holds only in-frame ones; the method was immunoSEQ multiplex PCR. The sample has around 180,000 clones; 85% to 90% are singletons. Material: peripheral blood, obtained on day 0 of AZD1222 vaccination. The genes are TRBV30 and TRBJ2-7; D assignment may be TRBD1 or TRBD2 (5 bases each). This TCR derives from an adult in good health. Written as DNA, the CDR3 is TGTGCCTGGAAAGGGGAGTACGAGCAGTACTTC. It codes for CAWKGEYEQYF.